Listed here are 24 T cell receptor beta chains from one sample, sequenced in a study of blood T cell repertoires in COVID-19. TCRdb keeps only in-frame clones here, not all; method: immunoSEQ multiplex PCR. The sample lists about 150,000 clones, about four fifths occurring once. Sequencing was carried out using peripheral blood. Receptors originate from a woman aged 55-69 years with acute or convalescent COVID-19.

This sequence joins TRBV6-6 and TRBJ1-4, with D hard to call. The V and J ends lost 6 bases and 8 bases respectively, with 10 bases between them. The CDR3 runs 12 residues. Germline CDR1 MNHNY, CDR2 SVGAGI (reference sequence). CDR3 DNA sequence: TGTGCCAGCAGCCCCCTCGCGGAAAAACTGTTTTTT. It yields the protein CASSPLAEKLFF.

The chain is built from TRBV6-5 and TRBJ1-2, with TRBD1 as a possible D gene (5 bases). The germline V gene has CDR1 MNHEY and CDR2 SVGAGI. The CDR3 runs to 13 residues. Trimming stripped 8 bases from V and 1 base from J, with 11 bases between. The CDR3 bases are TGTGCCAGCCCGGGGGAGAGTAACTATGGCTACACCTTC. Protein sequence: CASPGESNYGYTF.

The rearrangement uses TRBV15 and TRBJ1-3; D might be TRBD1 (5 bases). The germline gives CDR1 LNHNV, CDR2 YYDKDF (reference sequence). Trimming stripped 7 bases from V and 0 bases from J, with 16 bases between. The CDR3 totals 16 residues. This chain's CDR3 is CATTIGASSSGNTIYF. The CDR3 DNA follows: TGTGCCACCACCATAGGGGCCTCAAGCTCTGGAAACACCATATATTTT. The entire variable domain, with the rest obtained from reference TRBV15 and TRBJ1-3, is as follows: DAMVIQNPRYQVTQFGKPVTLSCSQTLNHNVMYWYQQKSSQAPKLLFHYYDKDFNNEADTPDNFQSRRPNTSFCFLDIRSPGLGDTAMYLCATTIGASSSGNTIYFGEGSWLTVV.

The chain joins TRBV10-2 to TRBJ1-6; possibly TRBD1 for D (5 bases). The CDR3 has 17 residues. CDR1 is WSHSY, CDR2 SAAADI, per germline. Trimming pared 0 bases from V and 10 bases from J, leaving 19 bases between. In DNA form, the CDR3 reads TGCGCCAGCAGTGAGTCCCTCAACACAAATTCAGGGTCACCCCTCCACTTT. It is translated as CASSESLNTNSGSPLHF.

This clone came up once. This chain connects TRBV3-1 (or the pseudogene TRBV3-2) to TRBJ2-1; no clear D. This CDR3 is 14 amino acids long. Germline CDR1 is LGHDT and CDR2 is YNNKEL (reference sequence). Trimming cost V 6 bases and J 0 bases, with 9 bases left between them. The CDR3 spells CASRSIGSYNEQFF. CDR3 coding DNA: TGTGCCAGCAGGAGTATCGGCTCCTACAATGAGCAGTTCTTC.

J is TRBJ1-2 and V is TRBV19, with D possibly matching TRBD1 (6 bases). CDR3 length: 19 amino acids. The V end was cut by 3 bases, the J end by 3 bases, with 26 bases between. Germline lookup yields CDR1 LNHDA and CDR2 SQIVND (reference sequence). CDR3 sequence (DNA): TGTGCCAGTAGTATCGTACGTCCCAGTGGCGACAGGACGGACTATGGCTACACCTTC. It is translated as CASSIVRPSGDRTDYGYTF.

The chain employs TRBV2 and TRBJ1-2; perhaps TRBD1 as D (6 bases). This CDR3 contains 14 residues. Per germline, CDR1 SNHLY and CDR2 FYNNEI. The germline V and J ends were trimmed by 4 bases and 6 bases, with 15 bases remaining between them. CDR3 protein: CASSARDISNGYTF. In DNA form, the CDR3 reads TGTGCCAGCAGTGCCCGGGACATCTCCAATGGCTACACCTTC.

The gene calls are TRBV30 and TRBJ1-3; no clear D gene. The CDR3 extends over 11 amino acids. V lost 8 bases and J lost 4, with 9 bases in between. Germline-derived CDR1 and CDR2 are GTSNPN and SVGIG (reference sequence). The CDR3 is CAQRSGNTIYF. The CDR3 nucleotides read TGTGCCCAGCGGTCGGGAAACACCATATATTTT.

The sample holds one count of this clone. The gene calls are TRBV28 and TRBJ1-6, with a tentative D call TRBD1 (5 bases). Germline-derived CDR1 and CDR2 are MDHEN and SYDVKM. The CDR3 is 15 amino acids. V lost 7 bases to trimming and J lost 0 bases, with 10 bases between them. The chain's CDR3 is CASMTGGSYNSPLHF. The CDR3 coding sequence is TGTGCCAGCATGACCGGGGGCTCCTATAATTCACCCCTCCACTTT. Complete variable domain (other parts from reference TRBV28 and TRBJ1-6): DVKVTQSSRYLVKRTGEKVFLECVQDMDHENMFWYRQDPGLGLRLIYFSYDVKMKEKGDIPEGYSVSREKKERFSLILESASTNQTSMYLCASMTGGSYNSPLHFGNGTRLTVT.

The V and J genes are TRBV15 and TRBJ1-2; TRBD1 agrees at 8 bases. CDR3 length: 13 amino acids. CDR1 is LNHNV, CDR2 YYDKDF, per germline (reference sequence). J lost 8 bases, V lost 2 bases, and 4 bases had no gene match. Written as DNA, the CDR3 is TGTGCCACCAGCAGACGGACAGGGCAAGGCTACACCTTC. This sequence encodes CATSRRTGQGYTF. The variable domain in full, completed from reference TRBV15 and TRBJ1-2, reads DAMVIQNPRYQVTQFGKPVTLSCSQTLNHNVMYWYQQKSSQAPKLLFHYYDKDFNNEADTPDNFQSRRPNTSFCFLDIRSPGLGDTAMYLCATSRRTGQGYTFGSGTRLTVV.

The chain couples TRBV5-1 to TRBJ1-4; 7 positions match TRBD1. V lost 0 bases to trimming and J lost 5 bases; unmatched junction nucleotides: 1. Germline assignment: CDR1 SGHRS and CDR2 YFSETQ. This CDR3 is built from 14 residues. This CDR3 reads CASSLEGANEKLFF. CDR3 in DNA: TGCGCCAGCAGCTTGGAGGGGGCGAATGAAAAACTGTTTTTT.

The genes are TRBV6-5 and TRBJ2-1; maybe TRBD1 (6 bases). The CDR3 extends over 12 amino acids. Germline-derived CDR1 and CDR2 are MNHEY and SVGAGI. V was pared by 6 bases and J by 6 bases, with 9 bases between. CDR3 coding DNA: TGTGCCAGCAGCAACAGGGTCAATGAGCAGTTCTTC. Amino acid sequence: CASSNRVNEQFF.

The CDR3 DNA is TGTGCCAGCTCGCTACAACAGACAGGGTCAGATACGCAGTATTTT. Amino acids: CASSLQQTGSDTQYF. This chain links TRBV18 with TRBJ2-3; TRBD1 aligns across 7 bases. V shed 6 bases and J 4 bases; nucleotides not matched to a gene: 10. CDR1 and CDR2 (germline): KGHSH, LQKENI. The CDR3 totals 15 residues.

This sequence joins TRBV12-3 or TRBV12-4 and TRBJ2-7, with D unresolved. Trimming shortened V by 1 base and J by 9 bases, and 10 bases separated the two germline ends. The CDR3 extends over 12 amino acids. This chain's CDR3 is CASSLGPGGQYV. CDR3 in DNA: TGTGCCAGCAGTTTAGGACCCGGCGGGCAGTACGTC.

The chain carries TRBV4-1 and TRBJ2-7, with 8 bases that match TRBD1. The length of the CDR3 is 15 residues. The trim removed 1 base at V and 6 bases at J, leaving 8 bases unmatched. Per germline, CDR1 MGHRA and CDR2 YSYEKL. The CDR3 DNA reads TGCGCCAGCAGCCAAGTAGGCCGGGACAGGTTCGAGCAGTACTTC. This gives the protein CASSQVGRDRFEQYF.

This clone was seen at least ten times. The V and J genes are TRBV2 and TRBJ1-1; 7 bases align to TRBD1. The V gene's germline CDR1 is SNHLY and CDR2 FYNNEI. J was trimmed by 4 bases and V by 4 bases; bases with no gene match: 3. The CDR3 is 13 amino acids. The CDR3 is CASSVTGTTEAFF. Written as DNA, the CDR3 is TGTGCCAGCAGTGTGACAGGGACCACTGAAGCTTTCTTT.

The rearrangement uses TRBV25-1 and TRBJ2-1; 10 nucleotides agree with TRBD1. The CDR3 loop spans 16 amino acids. CDR1 is MGHDK, CDR2 SYGVNS, per germline. The junction had 7 bases not matched to a gene; V was cut back by 5 bases and J by 3 bases. The CDR3, as DNA: TGTGCCAGCAGTACTTCCGGGACAGGGGTCTACAATGAGCAGTTCTTC. Translating gives CASSTSGTGVYNEQFF. The full variable domain, completed using reference TRBV25-1 and TRBJ2-1, is EADIYQTPRYLVIGTGKKITLECSQTMGHDKMYWYQQDPGMELHLIHYSYGVNSTEKGDLSSESTVSRIRTEHFPLTLESARPSHTSQYLCASSTSGTGVYNEQFFGPGTRLTVL.

V and J are TRBV7-3 and TRBJ2-7, with 9 bases matching TRBD1. J lost 2 bases, V lost 4 bases, and 3 bases had no gene match. This CDR3 contains 14 residues. Germline V gene lookup returns CDR1 SGHTA and CDR2 FQGTGA. For the CDR3, the DNA is TGTGCCAGCAGCTCCGGGACAGGGACCTACGAGCAGTACTTC. This gives the protein CASSSGTGTYEQYF.

With regard to this clone: One base away lies a much larger clone, so this may be a sequencing read error. This sample includes further DNA sequences coding for the same CDR3. The gene calls are TRBV2 and TRBJ2-5; 16 bases map to TRBD2. J was trimmed by 8 bases and V by 11 bases; bases with no gene match: 11. Germline V gene lookup returns CDR1 SNHLY and CDR2 FYNNEI. The CDR3 is made up of 15 amino acids. The CDR3 DNA reads TGTGCCCGCGGCGGGACTAGCGGGGGGGCGGGCACCCAGTACTTC. This gives the protein CARGGTSGGAGTQYF.

The chain is built from TRBV7-9 and TRBJ1-1; no clear D. CDR3 length: 14 amino acids. V shed 1 base and J shed 4 bases, with 10 bases lying between them. Germline CDR1 SEHNR, CDR2 FQNEAQ (reference sequence). CDR3 DNA sequence: TGTGCCAGCAGCTTAGTAATAGGAGGCACTGAAGCTTTCTTT. Translating gives CASSLVIGGTEAFF.

V gene TRBV7-9 combines with J gene TRBJ1-1; weak D call: TRBD1 (5 bases). Germline V gene data show CDR1 as SEHNR and CDR2 as FQNEAQ (reference sequence). Trimming shortened V by 4 bases and J by 1 base, and 13 bases separated the two germline ends. The CDR3 length is 15 residues. CDR3 sequence reads: CASSSLQASNTEAFF. In DNA form, the CDR3 reads TGTGCCAGCAGCTCATTACAGGCGTCGAACACTGAAGCTTTCTTT.

V usage is TRBV18 and J usage is TRBJ1-4, with a weak D call TRBD1 (5 bases). This CDR3 contains 13 residues. Per the germline V gene, CDR1 is KGHSH and CDR2 is LQKENI. Trimming removed 3 bases at V and 8 bases at J, with 10 bases between. CDR3 residues: CASSPQGREKLFF. For the CDR3, the DNA is TGTGCCAGCTCACCTCAGGGTAGAGAAAAACTGTTTTTT.

The rearrangement links TRBV5-5 to TRBJ1-1; possibly TRBD1 for D (6 bases). Germline V gene lookup returns CDR1 SGHKS and CDR2 YYEKEE (reference sequence). Trimming removed 4 bases from V and 6 bases from J, with 13 bases in between. The CDR3 is 13 residues long. CDR3: CASSTAGVPEAFF. As DNA, the CDR3 is TGTGCCAGCAGCACTGCAGGGGTTCCTGAAGCTTTCTTT.

The chain uses TRBV28 and TRBJ2-5; 8 positions match TRBD1. Looked up from germline, CDR1 is MDHEN and CDR2 is SYDVKM. Germline trimming cut 6 bases from V and 1 base from J; bases unmatched to any gene: 7. This CDR3 contains 15 residues. The CDR3 here is CASSLDRGFQETQYF. The CDR3 nucleotides read TGTGCCAGCAGCCTAGACAGGGGCTTCCAAGAGACCCAGTACTTC.